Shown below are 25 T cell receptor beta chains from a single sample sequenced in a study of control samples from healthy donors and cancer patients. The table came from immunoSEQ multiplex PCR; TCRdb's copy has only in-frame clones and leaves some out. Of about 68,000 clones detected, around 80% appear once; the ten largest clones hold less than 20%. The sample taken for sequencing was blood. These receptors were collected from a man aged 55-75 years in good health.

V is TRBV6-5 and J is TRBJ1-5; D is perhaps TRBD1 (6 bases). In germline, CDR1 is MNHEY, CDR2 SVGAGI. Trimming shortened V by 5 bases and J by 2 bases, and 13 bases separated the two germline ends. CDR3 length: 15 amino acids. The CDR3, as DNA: TGTGCCAGCAGTCGCGTCTACAGGGGCAATCAGCCCCAGCATTTT. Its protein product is CASSRVYRGNQPQHF.

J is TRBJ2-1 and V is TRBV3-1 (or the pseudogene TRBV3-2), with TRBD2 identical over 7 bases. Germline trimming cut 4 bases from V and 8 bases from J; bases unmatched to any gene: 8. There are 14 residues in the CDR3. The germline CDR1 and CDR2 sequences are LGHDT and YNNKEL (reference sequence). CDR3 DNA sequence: TGTGCCAGCAGCCCAGGGAGGGAAGGCGATGAGCAGTTCTTC. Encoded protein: CASSPGREGDEQFF.

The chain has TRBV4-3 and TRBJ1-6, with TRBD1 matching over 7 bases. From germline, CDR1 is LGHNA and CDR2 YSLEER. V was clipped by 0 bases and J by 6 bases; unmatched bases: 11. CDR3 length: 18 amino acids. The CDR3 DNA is TGCGCCAGCAGCCAAGATCCGCGTAGGGGGCGGGGTAATTCACCCCTCCACTTT. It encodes CASSQDPRRGRGNSPLHF.

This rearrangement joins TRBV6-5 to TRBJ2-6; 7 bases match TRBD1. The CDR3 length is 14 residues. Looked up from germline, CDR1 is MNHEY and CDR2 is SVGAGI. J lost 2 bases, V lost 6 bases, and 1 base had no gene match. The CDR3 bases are TGTGCCAGCAGAGGACAGGCTGGGGCCAACGTCCTGACTTTC. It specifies CASRGQAGANVLTF.

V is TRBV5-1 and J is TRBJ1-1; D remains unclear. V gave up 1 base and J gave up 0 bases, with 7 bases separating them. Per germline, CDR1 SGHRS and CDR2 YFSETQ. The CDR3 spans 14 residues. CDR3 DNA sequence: TGCGCCAGCAGCTTGTCCGCTTTGAACACTGAAGCTTTCTTT. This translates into CASSLSALNTEAFF.

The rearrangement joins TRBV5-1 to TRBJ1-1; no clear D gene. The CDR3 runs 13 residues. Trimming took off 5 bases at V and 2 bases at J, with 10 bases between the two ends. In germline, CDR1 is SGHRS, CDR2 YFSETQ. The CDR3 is CASSDTANTEAFF. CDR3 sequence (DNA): TGCGCCAGCAGTGACACCGCCAACACTGAAGCTTTCTTT.

The CDR3, as DNA: TGCGCCAGCAGCTTGGTTGGCATCATGAACACTGAAGCTTTCTTT. It translates to CASSLVGIMNTEAFF. The chain couples TRBV5-1 to TRBJ1-1; D unresolved. The CDR3 has 15 amino acids. Trimming removed 0 bases at V and 0 bases at J, with 9 bases between. Germline loops: CDR1 SGHRS, CDR2 YFSETQ.

The CDR3 loop reads CASSTQQGVNDEQYF. CDR3 nucleotides: TGTGCCAGCAGCACCCAGCAGGGGGTGAACGACGAGCAGTACTTC. The chain joins TRBV9 to TRBJ2-7; 7 bases align to TRBD1. The germline V gene encodes CDR1 SGDLS and CDR2 YYNGEE. The CDR3 length is 15 residues. The V segment lost 4 bases and the J segment 5 bases; nucleotides outside the gene matches: 12.

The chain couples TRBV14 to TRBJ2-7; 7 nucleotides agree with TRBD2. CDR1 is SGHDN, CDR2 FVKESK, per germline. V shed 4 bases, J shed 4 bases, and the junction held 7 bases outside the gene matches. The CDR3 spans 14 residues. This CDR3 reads CASSRAGVRYEQYF. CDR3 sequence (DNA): TGTGCCAGCAGCCGGGCGGGAGTGCGATACGAGCAGTACTTC.

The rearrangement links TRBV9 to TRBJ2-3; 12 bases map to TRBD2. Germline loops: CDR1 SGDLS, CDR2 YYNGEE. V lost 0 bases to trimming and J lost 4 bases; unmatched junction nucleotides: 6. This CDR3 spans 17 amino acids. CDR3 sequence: CASSVEGLAGGPDTQYF. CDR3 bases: TGTGCCAGCAGCGTAGAGGGGCTAGCGGGAGGGCCAGATACGCAGTATTTT.

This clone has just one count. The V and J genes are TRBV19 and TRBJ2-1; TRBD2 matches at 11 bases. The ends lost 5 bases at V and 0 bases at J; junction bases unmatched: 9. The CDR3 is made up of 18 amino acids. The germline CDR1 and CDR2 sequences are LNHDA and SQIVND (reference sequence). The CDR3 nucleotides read TGTGCCAGTAGTCCTTCGGGACTAGCGGTTAGCTCCTACAATGAGCAGTTCTTC. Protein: CASSPSGLAVSSYNEQFF.

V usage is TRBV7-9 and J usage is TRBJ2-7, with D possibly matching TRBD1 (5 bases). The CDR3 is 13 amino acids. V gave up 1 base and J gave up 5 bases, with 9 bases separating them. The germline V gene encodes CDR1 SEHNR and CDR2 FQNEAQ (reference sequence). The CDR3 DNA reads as TGTGCCAGCAGCTTAGGCAGGGTTAACGAGCAGTACTTC. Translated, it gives CASSLGRVNEQYF.

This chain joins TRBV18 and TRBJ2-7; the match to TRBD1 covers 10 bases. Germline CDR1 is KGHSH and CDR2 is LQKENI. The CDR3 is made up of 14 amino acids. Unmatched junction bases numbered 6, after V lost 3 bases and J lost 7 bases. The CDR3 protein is CASSPRQGADEQYF. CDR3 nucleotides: TGTGCCAGCTCACCTAGACAGGGGGCAGATGAGCAGTACTTC.

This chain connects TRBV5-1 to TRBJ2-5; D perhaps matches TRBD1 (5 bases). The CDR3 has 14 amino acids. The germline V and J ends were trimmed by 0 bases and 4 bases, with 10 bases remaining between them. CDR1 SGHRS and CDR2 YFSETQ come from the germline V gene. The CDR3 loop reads CASSLVMGPETQYF. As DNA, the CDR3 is TGCGCCAGCAGCTTGGTGATGGGGCCAGAGACCCAGTACTTC.

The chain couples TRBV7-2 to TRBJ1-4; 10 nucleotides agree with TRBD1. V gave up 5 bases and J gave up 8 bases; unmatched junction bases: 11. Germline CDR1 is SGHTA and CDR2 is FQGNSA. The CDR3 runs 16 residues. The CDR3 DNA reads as TGTGCCAGCAGCGCAAGACCGGGACAGGGGAGCGAAAAACTGTTTTTT. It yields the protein CASSARPGQGSEKLFF.

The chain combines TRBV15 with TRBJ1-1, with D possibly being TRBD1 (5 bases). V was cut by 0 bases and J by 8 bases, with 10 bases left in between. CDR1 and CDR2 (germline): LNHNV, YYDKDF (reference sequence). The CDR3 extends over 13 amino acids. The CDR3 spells CATSRDLWGEAFF. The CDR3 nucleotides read TGTGCCACCAGCAGAGATCTCTGGGGGGAAGCTTTCTTT.

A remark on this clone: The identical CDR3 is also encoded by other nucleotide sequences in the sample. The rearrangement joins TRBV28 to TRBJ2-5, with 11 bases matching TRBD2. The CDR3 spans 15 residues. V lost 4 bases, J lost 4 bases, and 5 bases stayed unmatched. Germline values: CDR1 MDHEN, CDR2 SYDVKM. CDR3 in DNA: TGTGCCAGCAGTTCGGGGACTAGCGGTGGAGAGACCCAGTACTTC. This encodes CASSSGTSGGETQYF.

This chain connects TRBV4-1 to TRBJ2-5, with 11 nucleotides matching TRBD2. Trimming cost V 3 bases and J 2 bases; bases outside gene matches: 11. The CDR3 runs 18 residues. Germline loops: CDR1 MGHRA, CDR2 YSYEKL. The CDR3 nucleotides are TGCGCCAGCAGCCATAGTGCCGGGACTAGCGGACCTCAAGAGACCCAGTACTTC. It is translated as CASSHSAGTSGPQETQYF.

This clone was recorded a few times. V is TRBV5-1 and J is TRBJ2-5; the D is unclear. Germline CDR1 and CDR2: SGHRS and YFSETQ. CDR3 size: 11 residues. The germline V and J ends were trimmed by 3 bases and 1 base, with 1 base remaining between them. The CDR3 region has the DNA TGCGCCAGCAGCTCCCAAGAGACCCAGTACTTC. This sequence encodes CASSSQETQYF.

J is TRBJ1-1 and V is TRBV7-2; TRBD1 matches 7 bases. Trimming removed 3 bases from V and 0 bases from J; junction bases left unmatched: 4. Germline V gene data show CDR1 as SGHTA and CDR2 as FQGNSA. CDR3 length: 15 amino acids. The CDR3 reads CASSFWTGMNTEAFF. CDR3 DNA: TGTGCCAGCAGCTTTTGGACAGGCATGAACACTGAAGCTTTCTTT.

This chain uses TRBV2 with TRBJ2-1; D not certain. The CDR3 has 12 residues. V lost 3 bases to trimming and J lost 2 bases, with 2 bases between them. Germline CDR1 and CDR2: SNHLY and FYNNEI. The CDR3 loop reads CASSDPYNEQFF. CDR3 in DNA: TGTGCCAGCAGTGACCCCTACAATGAGCAGTTCTTC.

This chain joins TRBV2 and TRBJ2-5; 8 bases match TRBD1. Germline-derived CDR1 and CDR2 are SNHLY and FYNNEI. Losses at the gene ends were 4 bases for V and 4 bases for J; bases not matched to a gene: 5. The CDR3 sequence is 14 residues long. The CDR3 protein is CASSAGQGGETQYF. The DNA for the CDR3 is TGTGCCAGCAGTGCAGGACAGGGAGGAGAGACCCAGTACTTC.

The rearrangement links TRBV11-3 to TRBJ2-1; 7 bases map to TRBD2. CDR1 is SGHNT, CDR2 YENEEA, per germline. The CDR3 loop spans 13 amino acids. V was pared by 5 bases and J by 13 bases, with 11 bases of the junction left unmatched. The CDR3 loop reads CASSPLGAGNQFF. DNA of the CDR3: TGTGCCAGCAGCCCTCTCGGAGCGGGAAACCAGTTCTTC.

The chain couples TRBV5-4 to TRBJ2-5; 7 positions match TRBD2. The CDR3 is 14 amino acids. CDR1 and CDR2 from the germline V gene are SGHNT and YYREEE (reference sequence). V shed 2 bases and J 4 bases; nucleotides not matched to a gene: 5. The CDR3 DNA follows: TGTGCCAGCAGCTTTCAGGGCGGGGGAGAGACCCAGTACTTC. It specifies CASSFQGGGETQYF. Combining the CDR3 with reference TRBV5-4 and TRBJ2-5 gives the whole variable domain ETGVTQSPTHLIKTRGQQVTLRCSSQSGHNTVSWYQQALGQGPQFIFQYYREEENGRGNFPPRFSGLQFPNYSSELNVNALELDDSALYLCASSFQGGGETQYFGPGTRLLVL.

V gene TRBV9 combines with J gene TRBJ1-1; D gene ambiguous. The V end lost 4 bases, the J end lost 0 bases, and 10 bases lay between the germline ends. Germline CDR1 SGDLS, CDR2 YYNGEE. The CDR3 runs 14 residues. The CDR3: CASSPSRLNTEAFF. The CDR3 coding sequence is TGTGCCAGCAGCCCCAGCCGGTTGAACACTGAAGCTTTCTTT.